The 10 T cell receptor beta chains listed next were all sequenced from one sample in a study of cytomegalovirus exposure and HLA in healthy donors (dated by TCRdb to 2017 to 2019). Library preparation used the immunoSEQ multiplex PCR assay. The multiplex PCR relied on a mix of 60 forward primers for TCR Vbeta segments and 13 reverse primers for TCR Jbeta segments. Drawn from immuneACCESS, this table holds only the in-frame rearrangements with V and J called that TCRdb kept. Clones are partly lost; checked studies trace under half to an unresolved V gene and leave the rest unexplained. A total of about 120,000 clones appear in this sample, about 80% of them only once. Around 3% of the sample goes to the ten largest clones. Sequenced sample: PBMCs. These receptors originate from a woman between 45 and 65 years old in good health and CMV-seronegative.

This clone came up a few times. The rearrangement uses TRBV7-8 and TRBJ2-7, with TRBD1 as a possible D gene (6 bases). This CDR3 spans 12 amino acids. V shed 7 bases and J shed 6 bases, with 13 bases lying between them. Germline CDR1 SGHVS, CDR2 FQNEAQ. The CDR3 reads CASNFPRGEQYF. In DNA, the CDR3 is TGTGCCAGCAACTTTCCCAGGGGCGAGCAGTACTTC.

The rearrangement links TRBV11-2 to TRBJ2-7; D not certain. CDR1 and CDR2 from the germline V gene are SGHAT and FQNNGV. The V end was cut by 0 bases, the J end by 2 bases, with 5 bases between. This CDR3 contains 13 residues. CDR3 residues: CASSLDRAYEQYF. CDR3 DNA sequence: TGTGCCAGCAGCTTAGATCGAGCCTACGAGCAGTACTTC.

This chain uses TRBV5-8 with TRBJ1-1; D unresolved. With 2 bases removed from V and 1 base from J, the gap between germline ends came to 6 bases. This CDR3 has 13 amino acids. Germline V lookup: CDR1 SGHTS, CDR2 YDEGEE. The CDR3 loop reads CASSFNGNTEAFF. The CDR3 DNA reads TGTGCCAGCAGCTTCAACGGGAACACTGAAGCTTTCTTT.

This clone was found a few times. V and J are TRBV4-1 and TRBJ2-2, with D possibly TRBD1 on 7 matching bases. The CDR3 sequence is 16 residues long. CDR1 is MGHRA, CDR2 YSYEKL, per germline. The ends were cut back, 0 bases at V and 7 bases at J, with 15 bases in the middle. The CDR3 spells CASSQERTGEVGELFF. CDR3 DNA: TGCGCCAGCAGCCAAGAGCGAACAGGGGAGGTCGGGGAGCTGTTTTTT.

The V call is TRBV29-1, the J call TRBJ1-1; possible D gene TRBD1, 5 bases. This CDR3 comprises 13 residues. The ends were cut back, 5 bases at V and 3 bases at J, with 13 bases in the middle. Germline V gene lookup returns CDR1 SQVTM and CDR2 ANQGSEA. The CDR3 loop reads CSVSRDSDTEAFF. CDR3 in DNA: TGCAGCGTTTCCAGGGATTCGGACACTGAAGCTTTCTTT.

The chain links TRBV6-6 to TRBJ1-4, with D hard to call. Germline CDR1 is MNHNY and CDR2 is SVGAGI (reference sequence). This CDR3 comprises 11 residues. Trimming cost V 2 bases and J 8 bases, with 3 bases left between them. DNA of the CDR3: TGTGCCAGCAGTTACCGGGAAAAACTGTTTTTT. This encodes CASSYREKLFF.

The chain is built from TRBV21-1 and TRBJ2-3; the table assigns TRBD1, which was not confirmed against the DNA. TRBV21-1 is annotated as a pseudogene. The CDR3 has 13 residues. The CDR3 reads CASSKTGTDTQYF. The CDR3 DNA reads TGTGCCAGCAGCAAAACAGGGACCGATACGCAGTATTTT.

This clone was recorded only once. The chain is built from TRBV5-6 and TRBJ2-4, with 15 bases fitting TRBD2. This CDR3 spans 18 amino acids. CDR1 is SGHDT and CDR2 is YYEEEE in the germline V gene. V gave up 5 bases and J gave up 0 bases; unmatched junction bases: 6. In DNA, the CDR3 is TGTGCCAGCAGGCCGGGACTAGCGGGAGGACTAGCCAAAAACATTCAGTACTTC. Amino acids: CASRPGLAGGLAKNIQYF.

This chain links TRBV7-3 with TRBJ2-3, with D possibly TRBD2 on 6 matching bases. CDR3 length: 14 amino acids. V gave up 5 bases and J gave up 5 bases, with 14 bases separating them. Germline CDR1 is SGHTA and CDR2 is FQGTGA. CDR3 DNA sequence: TGTGCCAGCAGCCCCACACTCGGGGGAGATACGCAGTATTTT. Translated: CASSPTLGGDTQYF.

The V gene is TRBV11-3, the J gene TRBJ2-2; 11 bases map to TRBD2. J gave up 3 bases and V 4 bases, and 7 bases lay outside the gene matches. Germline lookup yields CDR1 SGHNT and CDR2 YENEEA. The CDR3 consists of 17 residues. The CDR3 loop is CASSYSGTSGYTGELFF. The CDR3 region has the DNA TGTGCCAGCAGCTACTCCGGGACTAGCGGATACACCGGGGAGCTGTTTTTT.